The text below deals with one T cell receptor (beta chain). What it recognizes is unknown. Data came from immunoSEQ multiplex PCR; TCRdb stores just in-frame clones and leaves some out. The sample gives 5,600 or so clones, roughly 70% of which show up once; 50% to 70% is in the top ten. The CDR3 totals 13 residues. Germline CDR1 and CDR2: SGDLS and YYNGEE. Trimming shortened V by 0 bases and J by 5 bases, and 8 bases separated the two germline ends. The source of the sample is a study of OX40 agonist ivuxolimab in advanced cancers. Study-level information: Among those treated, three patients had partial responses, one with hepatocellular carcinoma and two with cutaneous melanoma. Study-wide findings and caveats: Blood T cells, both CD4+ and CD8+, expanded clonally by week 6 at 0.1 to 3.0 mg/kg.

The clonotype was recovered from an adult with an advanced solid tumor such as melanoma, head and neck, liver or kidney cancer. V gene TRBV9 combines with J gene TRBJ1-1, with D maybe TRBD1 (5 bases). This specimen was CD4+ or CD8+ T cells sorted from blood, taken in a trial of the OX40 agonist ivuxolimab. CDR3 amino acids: CASSVDGGTEAFF. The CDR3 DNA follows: TGTGCCAGCAGCGTAGATGGGGGTACTGAAGCTTTCTTT.